A selection of T cell receptor beta chains follows, all from one sample in a study of metastatic and nonmetastatic thyroid tumors. TCRdb reanalyzed the PCR reads via MiXCR. The sample consists of roughly 18,000 clones, less than 35% of them appearing once. Input material: tumor tissue. These receptor sequences come from a female donor with papillary thyroid cancer or a benign thyroid nodule (not recorded which). Some clones in this sample may be carry-over from other donors' samples. Each CDR3 is given with its conserved first and last residue. Fields, in order: V gene, J gene, clone size, D gene, CDR3 DNA, CDR3 protein. A D gene is named only where the DNA matches it firmly. Clone size appears in some rows only: once, few, many, or a class for an expanded clone.

TRBV19,TRBJ1-4,once,.,TGTGCCACCCGAAACGAGGGCAGGGGCTATAATGAAAAACTGTTTTTT,CATRNEGRGYNEKLFF
TRBV27,TRBJ2-3,few,.,TGTGCCAGCAGTTTAAGGCGAGGGCAGGGTACGCAGTATTTT,CASSLRRGQGTQYF
TRBV5-1,TRBJ1-2,.,.,TGCGCCAGCAGCCGCGACGGAGGCTACACCTTC,CASSRDGGYTF
TRBV19,TRBJ2-3,few,.,TGTGCCAGTAAAGGGGACACCGGTATCACAGATACGCAGTATTTT,CASKGDTGITDTQYF
TRBV6-5,TRBJ2-2,.,TRBD1,TGTGCCAGCAGTTACGGACTTGGGACAGCGAACACCGGGGAGCTGTTTTTT,CASSYGLGTANTGELFF
TRBV27,TRBJ2-7,medium-sized,TRBD1,TGTGCCAGCAGTTTCGGGACAGGGCCCTTATCGAACTACGAGCAGTACTTC,CASSFGTGPLSNYEQYF
TRBV28,TRBJ1-5,medium-sized,.,TGTGCCAGCAGTTACCTGACCGACCCACGTCAGCCCCAGCATTTT,CASSYLTDPRQPQHF
TRBV20-1,TRBJ2-2,once,TRBD2,TGCAGTGCTGCCGGGACTAGGCTCGGGGAGCTGTTTTTT,CSAAGTRLGELFF
TRBV5-6,TRBJ1-2,.,TRBD1,TGTGCCAGCAGCGAGGGACAGGCTCCACGCTACACCTTC,CASSEGQAPRYTF
TRBV19,TRBJ1-2,medium-sized,.,TGTGCCAGTAGTCCGGCGGCAGACCGTCGTGGCTACACCTTC,CASSPAADRRGYTF
TRBV5-1,TRBJ2-2,.,TRBD1,TGCGCCAGCAGAGACAGGGTGACGAACACCGGGGAGCTGTTTTTT,CASRDRVTNTGELFF
TRBV11-2,TRBJ1-1,.,.,TGTGCCAGCAGGGCTAACGGACAGCACACTGAAGCTTTCTTT,CASRANGQHTEAFF
TRBV4-1,TRBJ1-5,.,.,TGCGCCAGCAGCCACAGCGACAGTCTCAATCAGCCCCAGCATTTT,CASSHSDSLNQPQHF
TRBV27,TRBJ2-5,many,TRBD1,TGTGCCAGCCCGGGGACAGCCCAAGAGACCCAGTACTTC,CASPGTAQETQYF
TRBV5-4,TRBJ2-7,many,TRBD1,TGTGCCAGCAGGACCGGGACAGGAGTCAGCGAGCAGTACTTC,CASRTGTGVSEQYF
TRBV6-1,TRBJ1-3,few,.,TGTGCCAGCAGTGGGGACTCCTCGACCATATATTTT,CASSGDSSTIYF
TRBV20-1,TRBJ2-7,medium-sized,TRBD2,TGCAGTGCCCCAGCTCCGGGACTAGCGGGAGCGGGGGAGCAGTACTTC,CSAPAPGLAGAGEQYF
TRBV6-4,TRBJ1-1,few,.,TGTGCCAGCAGTGCCAAGCCTGGGGGTACTGAAGCTTTCTTT,CASSAKPGGTEAFF
TRBV6-1,TRBJ1-6,.,.,TGTGCCAGCAGTGATAGTCCCGAGTTGGGTTCACCCCTCCACTTT,CASSDSPELGSPLHF
TRBV7-3,TRBJ1-2,.,.,TGTGCCAGCAGCCCCCGGGACTATGGCTACACCTTC,CASSPRDYGYTF
TRBV28,TRBJ2-1,.,TRBD1,TGTGCCAGCCTCTCCACAGGGGGCTTCAATGAGCAGTTCTTC,CASLSTGGFNEQFF
TRBV20-1,TRBJ2-3,many,TRBD2,TGCAGTGCCATAGGACTAGCGGGAAGCTTGCGCACAGATACGCAGTATTTT,CSAIGLAGSLRTDTQYF
TRBV6-5,TRBJ2-1,.,.,TGTGCCAGCAGTTACTCCGGCGGCACTTCCTACAATGAGCAGTTCTTC,CASSYSGGTSYNEQFF
TRBV18,TRBJ1-2,many,TRBD1,TGTGCCAGCTCACCGACAGGGTGGCTAGGCTACACCTTC,CASSPTGWLGYTF
TRBV10-3,TRBJ1-2,few,TRBD1,TGTGCCATCAGTGAATTAGGACAGGGGCATGGCTACACCTTC,CAISELGQGHGYTF
TRBV6-1,TRBJ1-2,.,.,TGTGCCAGCAAAGGAGGAGCTCCCGATTGGGACTATGGCTACACCTTC,CASKGGAPDWDYGYTF
TRBV28,TRBJ2-7,few,.,TGTGCCACCACGGACAGATACGAGCAGTACTTC,CATTDRYEQYF
TRBV28,TRBJ1-3,.,TRBD1,TGTGCCAGCAGGACGGGACAGGGAAACACCATATATTTT,CASRTGQGNTIYF
TRBV7-2,TRBJ2-1,.,.,TGTGCCAGCAGCTCGGCTAGACCCGCCGACAATGAGCAGTTCTTC,CASSSARPADNEQFF
TRBV2,TRBJ1-4,medium-sized,.,TGTGCCAGCAGTCCCTTGGAAGGGGGTTCGGAAAAACTGTTTTTT,CASSPLEGGSEKLFF
TRBV10-3,TRBJ1-5,.,.,TGTGCCATCAGTGACAGCAATCAGCCCCAGCATTTT,CAISDSNQPQHF
TRBV6-2/TRBV6-3,TRBJ2-7,.,.,TGTGCCAGCCAGGGGGGTGAAATCAAGCAGTACTTC,CASQGGEIKQYF
TRBV2,TRBJ1-6,medium-sized,.,TGTGCCAGCAGTGCTGACAGCCTTAATTCACCCCTCCACTTT,CASSADSLNSPLHF
TRBV13,TRBJ2-1,many,.,TGTGCCAGCAGCTTAGGGGCTAAGGGTGAGCAGTTCTTC,CASSLGAKGEQFF
TRBV20-1,TRBJ2-2,.,.,TGCAGTGCTAGCGGGGGACAGACGAACACCGGGGAGCTGTTTTTT,CSASGGQTNTGELFF
TRBV6-5,TRBJ2-1,few,.,TGTGCCAGCAGTTCAGACGGGAGCCGATACAATGAGCAGTTCTTC,CASSSDGSRYNEQFF
TRBV28,TRBJ2-1,few,.,TGTGCCCATAGCTCCTACAATGAGCAGTTCTTC,CAHSSYNEQFF
TRBV20-1,TRBJ1-6,.,TRBD1,TGCAGTGCTAGAGATGGGACAGGGAGGAATTCACCCCTCCACTTT,CSARDGTGRNSPLHF
TRBV3-1,TRBJ2-3,once,TRBD1,TGTGCCAGCAGCCAAGATGAGACAGGGGCCGATACGCAGTATTTT,CASSQDETGADTQYF
TRBV20-1,TRBJ2-3,many,TRBD2,TGCAGTGCTAGAGATTTCCTAGCGGGAGAAGCAGATACGCAGTATTTT,CSARDFLAGEADTQYF
TRBV6-4,TRBJ2-2,few,TRBD1,TGTGCCAGCAGGCCCGGGACAGGGGACACCGGGGAGCTGTTTTTT,CASRPGTGDTGELFF
TRBV4-1,TRBJ1-1,.,TRBD1,TGCGCCAGCAGACCACAGGGGTCCAAGGGCATGAACACTGAAGCTTTCTTT,CASRPQGSKGMNTEAFF
TRBV7-2,TRBJ1-3,few,.,TGTGCCAGCAGCTTAGAGTATGGAAACACCATATATTTT,CASSLEYGNTIYF